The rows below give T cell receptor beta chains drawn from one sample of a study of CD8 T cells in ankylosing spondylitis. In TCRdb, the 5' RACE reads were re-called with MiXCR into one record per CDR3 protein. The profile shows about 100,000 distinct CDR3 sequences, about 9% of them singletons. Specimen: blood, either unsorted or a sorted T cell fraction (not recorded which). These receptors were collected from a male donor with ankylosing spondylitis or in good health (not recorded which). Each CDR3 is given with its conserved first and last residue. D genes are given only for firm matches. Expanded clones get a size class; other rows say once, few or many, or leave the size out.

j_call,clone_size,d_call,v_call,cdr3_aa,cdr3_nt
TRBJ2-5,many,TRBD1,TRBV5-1,CASTGDSFYQETQYF,TGCGCCAGCACCGGGGACAGCTTTTACCAAGAGACCCAGTACTTC
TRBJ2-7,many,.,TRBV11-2,CASSSAGYEQYF,TGTGCCAGCAGCTCCGCCGGGTACGAGCAGTACTTC
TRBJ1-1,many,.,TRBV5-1,CASSLEGARDTEAFF,TGCGCCAGCAGCTTGGAAGGGGCGCGGGACACTGAAGCTTTCTTT
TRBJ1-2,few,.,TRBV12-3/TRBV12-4,CASSLGGYTF,TGTGCCAGCAGTTTAGGCGGCTACACCTTC
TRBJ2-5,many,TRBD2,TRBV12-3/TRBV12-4,CASSSNTGGHETQYF,TGTGCCAGCAGTTCGAACACGGGGGGGCACGAGACCCAGTACTTC
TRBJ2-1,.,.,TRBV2,CASSEWGVSYNEQFF,TGTGCCAGCAGTGAGTGGGGGGTATCCTACAATGAGCAGTTCTTC
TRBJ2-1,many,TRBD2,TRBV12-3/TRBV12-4,CASSPLGLSNEQFF,TGTGCCAGCAGTCCCCTGGGACTATCCAATGAGCAGTTCTTC
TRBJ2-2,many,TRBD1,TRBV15,CATGWDSYTGELFF,TGTGCCACCGGCTGGGACAGCTACACCGGGGAGCTGTTTTTT
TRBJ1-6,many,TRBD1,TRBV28,CASRSRDRVFDSPLHF,TGTGCCAGCAGATCCCGGGACAGGGTATTCGATTCACCCCTCCACTTT
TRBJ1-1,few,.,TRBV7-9,CASSPLAPLNTEAFF,TGTGCCAGCAGTCCCCTAGCTCCATTGAACACTGAAGCTTTCTTT
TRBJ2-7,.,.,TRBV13,CASSRNRDWLKEQYF,TGTGCCAGCAGCCGAAACCGGGACTGGCTCAAGGAGCAGTACTTC
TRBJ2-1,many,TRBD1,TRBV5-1,CASSILSGTGVYNEQFF,TGCGCCAGCAGTATTTTATCTGGGACAGGAGTATACAATGAGCAGTTCTTC
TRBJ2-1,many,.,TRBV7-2,CASSKLEDEQFF,TGTGCCAGCAGCAAACTAGAAGATGAGCAGTTCTTC
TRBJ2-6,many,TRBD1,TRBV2,CASWDRGSGANVLTF,TGTGCCAGCTGGGACAGAGGGTCCGGGGCCAACGTCCTGACTTTC
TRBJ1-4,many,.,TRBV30,CACFQGEKLFF,TGTGCCTGCTTTCAGGGGGAAAAACTGTTTTTT
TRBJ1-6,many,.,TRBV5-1,CASSLGPSTWSPLHF,TGCGCCAGCAGCTTGGGACCCTCCACCTGGTCACCCCTCCACTTT
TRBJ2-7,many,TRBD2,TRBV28,CASLRGGASSYEQYF,TGTGCCAGCCTTCGGGGGGGTGCGAGCTCCTACGAGCAGTACTTC
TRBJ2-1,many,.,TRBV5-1,CASSLEEAEYNEQFF,TGCGCCAGCAGCTTGGAGGAGGCTGAGTACAATGAGCAGTTCTTC
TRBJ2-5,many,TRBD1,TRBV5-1,CASSVGQGEETQYF,TGCGCCAGCAGCGTCGGACAGGGGGAGGAGACCCAGTACTTC
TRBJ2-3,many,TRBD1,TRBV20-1,CSARAPGQSTDTQYF,TGCAGTGCTAGGGCCCCGGGACAGAGCACAGATACGCAGTATTTT
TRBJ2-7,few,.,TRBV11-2,CASSSSGTDAYEQYF,TGTGCCAGCAGCTCATCCGGGACGGATGCCTACGAGCAGTACTTC
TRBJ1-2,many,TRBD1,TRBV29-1,CSGGGQSYGYTF,TGCAGCGGGGGGGGACAGTCCTATGGCTACACCTTC
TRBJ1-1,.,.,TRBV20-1,CSARTGLNTEAFF,TGCAGTGCTAGGACAGGATTGAACACTGAAGCTTTCTTT
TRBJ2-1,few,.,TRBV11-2,CASSRLKGQSYNEQFF,TGTGCCAGCAGCCGTTTGAAGGGGCAGTCCTACAATGAGCAGTTCTTC
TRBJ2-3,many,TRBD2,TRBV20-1,CSGEGATDTQYF,TGCAGTGGGGAGGGCGCCACAGATACGCAGTATTTT
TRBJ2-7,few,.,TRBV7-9,CASRDNSYEQYF,TGTGCCAGCCGGGACAACTCCTACGAGCAGTACTTC
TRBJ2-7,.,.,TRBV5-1,CASRLGDTGFGQYF,TGCGCCAGCAGGCTCGGAGACACCGGATTCGGGCAGTACTTC
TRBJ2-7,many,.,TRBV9,CASSAGIGGLGSYEQYF,TGTGCCAGCAGCGCAGGTATAGGTGGACTCGGCAGCTACGAGCAGTACTTC
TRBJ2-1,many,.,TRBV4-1,CASSHVAGQRVLYRQFF,TGCGCCAGCAGCCACGTAGCCGGACAGAGAGTCTTATATCGGCAGTTCTTC
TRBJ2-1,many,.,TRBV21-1,CASSKSRRVSYNEQFF,TGTGCCAGCAGCAAATCGAGACGGGTCTCCTACAATGAGCAGTTCTTC
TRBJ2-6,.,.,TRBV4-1,CASSPNPVRGVSGANVLTF,TGCGCCAGCAGCCCTAATCCGGTCAGGGGAGTCTCTGGGGCCAACGTCCTGACTTTC
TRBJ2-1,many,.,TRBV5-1,CASTPWQGQNEQFF,TGCGCCAGCACCCCTTGGCAGGGGCAAAATGAGCAGTTCTTC
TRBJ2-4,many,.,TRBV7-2,CASSSKGPAKNIQYF,TGTGCCAGCAGCTCCAAGGGACCAGCCAAAAACATTCAGTACTTC
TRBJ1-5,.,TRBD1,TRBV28,CASTLGTGDNQPQHF,TGTGCCAGCACCCTCGGGACAGGGGACAATCAGCCCCAGCATTTT
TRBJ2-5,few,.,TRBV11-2,CASSFKTQYF,TGTGCCAGCAGCTTTAAGACCCAGTACTTC
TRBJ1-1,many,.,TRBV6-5,CASSSSGANTEAFF,TGTGCCAGCAGTTCCTCAGGGGCGAACACTGAAGCTTTCTTT
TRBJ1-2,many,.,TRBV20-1,CSARARGNYGYTF,TGCAGTGCTAGGGCCAGGGGCAACTATGGCTACACCTTC
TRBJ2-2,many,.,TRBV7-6,CASSLITGELFF,TGTGCCAGCAGCTTAATCACCGGGGAGCTGTTTTTT
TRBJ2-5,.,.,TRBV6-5,CASSLTAHPRETQYF,TGTGCCAGCAGTCTTACTGCCCACCCAAGAGAGACCCAGTACTTC
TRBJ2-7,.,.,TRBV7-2,CASSRSSYEQYF,TGTGCCAGCAGCCGCAGCTCCTACGAGCAGTACTTC
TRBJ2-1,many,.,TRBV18,CASSKGDEQFF,TGTGCCAGCTCGAAGGGGGATGAGCAGTTCTTC
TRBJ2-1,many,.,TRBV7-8,CASSLARRLVVQFF,TGTGCCAGCAGCTTAGCGCGCCGACTAGTGGTTCAGTTCTTC
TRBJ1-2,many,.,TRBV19,CASNNGGYESGYTF,TGTGCCAGTAACAATGGGGGTTACGAGTCAGGCTACACCTTC
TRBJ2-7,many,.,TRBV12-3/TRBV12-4,CASSYGDTSYEQYF,TGTGCCAGCAGTTACGGGGACACGTCCTACGAGCAGTACTTC
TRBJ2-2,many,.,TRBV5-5,CASRRDASNTGELFF,TGTGCCAGCAGGCGGGACGCTTCGAACACCGGGGAGCTGTTTTTT
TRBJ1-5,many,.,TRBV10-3,CAISELAGAMSNQPQHF,TGTGCCATCAGTGAATTGGCAGGGGCTATGAGCAATCAGCCCCAGCATTTT
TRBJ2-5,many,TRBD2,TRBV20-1,CSATDGVGGETQYF,TGCAGTGCTACGGATGGGGTGGGGGGGGAGACCCAGTACTTC
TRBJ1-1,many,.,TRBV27,CASRLKTGRAFF,TGTGCCAGCAGGCTTAAAACAGGGCGAGCTTTCTTT
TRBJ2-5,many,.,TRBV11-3,CASSRRTDSQETQYF,TGTGCCAGCAGCCGGAGGACAGATTCCCAAGAGACCCAGTACTTC